Listed here are 14 T cell receptor beta chains from one sample, sequenced in a study of cytotoxic CD8 clonotypes in ibrutinib-treated CLL. TCRdb's table, derived via immunoSEQ multiplex PCR, lists solely in-frame clones and lacks some. The table lists 250,000 to 350,000 clones, approximately 76% of them singletons, with about 5.7% in the top ten. The starting material was PBMCs, obtained at disease progression, from a patient treated with ibrutinib. These receptors were collected from a human donor with chronic lymphocytic leukemia.

The chain combines TRBV5-1 with TRBJ2-3; D may be TRBD1 (5 bases). From germline, CDR1 is SGHRS and CDR2 YFSETQ. V was trimmed by 2 bases and J by 6 bases, leaving 16 bases between them. The CDR3 has 15 amino acids. CDR3 loop: CASSFGHIDGDTQYF. The DNA of the CDR3 is TGCGCCAGCAGCTTTGGACATATCGACGGGGATACGCAGTATTTT.

This chain connects TRBV10-3 to TRBJ1-2, with no clear D. CDR1 is ENHRY and CDR2 is SYGVKD in the germline V gene. V shed 8 bases and J shed 0 bases, with 10 bases lying between them. CDR3 length equals 13 residues. This CDR3 reads CAIEAVANYGYTF. In nucleotides, the CDR3 is TGTGCCATCGAAGCCGTAGCTAACTATGGCTACACCTTC.

For this clone: Other DNA sequences from this sample encode an identical CDR3 as well. The genes are TRBV2 and TRBJ2-3; a weak D match, TRBD1 (6 bases). V was trimmed by 8 bases and J by 1 base, leaving 10 bases between them. The CDR3 runs to 13 residues. Per the germline V gene, CDR1 is SNHLY and CDR2 is FYNNEI. The CDR3 reads CASRRTGTDTQYF. DNA of the CDR3: TGTGCCAGCCGCAGGACAGGCACAGATACGCAGTATTTT. Looking up the rest from reference TRBV2 and TRBJ2-3 gives the full variable domain: EPEVTQTPSHQVTQMGQEVILRCVPISNHLYFYWYRQILGQKVEFLVSFYNNEISEKSEIFDDQFSVERPDGSNFTLKIRSTKLEDSAMYFCASRRTGTDTQYFGPGTRLTVL.

The chain is built from TRBV7-2 and TRBJ2-5, with 11 bases aligning to TRBD1. The ends lost 6 bases at V and 4 bases at J; junction bases unmatched: 10. Germline CDR1 is SGHTA and CDR2 is FQGNSA. CDR3 length: 16 residues. DNA of the CDR3: TGTGCCAGCAGTGGACGCCGGGACAGGGGGGGAGAGACCCAGTACTTC. This codes for CASSGRRDRGGETQYF.

The V call is TRBV6-1, the J call TRBJ2-7, with D perhaps matching TRBD2 (5 bases). Trimming removed 0 bases from V and 6 bases from J, with 15 bases in between. The CDR3 has 15 amino acids. Germline CDR1 is MNHNS and CDR2 is SASEGT. CDR3 sequence (DNA): TGTGCCAGCAGTGAAGCTCCTCGGGCTAGCTCCGAGCAGTACTTC. It is translated as CASSEAPRASSEQYF.

This rearrangement joins TRBV11-1 to TRBJ2-1; TRBD2 might be the D (6 bases). CDR1 is SGHAT, CDR2 FQDESV, per germline (reference sequence). The CDR3 is 14 amino acids. Between the trimmed V and J ends, which lost 3 bases and 8 bases, there was a span of 14 bases. As DNA, the CDR3 is TGTGCCAGCAGCTTGGCGGGATGGGAGGATGAGCAGTTCTTC. This gives the protein CASSLAGWEDEQFF.

There are a few counts of this clone. Other DNA sequences from this sample encode an identical CDR3 as well. The V call is TRBV2, the J call TRBJ2-5, with D uncertain. CDR1 SNHLY and CDR2 FYNNEI come from the germline V gene. The CDR3 loop spans 11 amino acids. Between the trimmed V and J ends, which lost 4 bases and 5 bases, there was a span of 5 bases. In nucleotides, the CDR3 is TGTGCCAGCAGTGTTCGGGAGACCCAGTACTTC. This translates into CASSVRETQYF.

CDR3 coding DNA: TGTGCCAGCAGCTTGGAGTTGGGACTAGCCTACAATGAGCAGTTCTTC. It is translated as CASSLELGLAYNEQFF. The rearrangement joins TRBV11-2 to TRBJ2-1; 8 bases agree with TRBD2. Germline values: CDR1 SGHAT, CDR2 FQNNGV. The V segment lost 3 bases and the J segment 2 bases; nucleotides outside the gene matches: 6. The CDR3 extends over 16 amino acids. The full variable domain, its missing parts supplied by reference TRBV11-2 and TRBJ2-1, is EAGVAQSPRYKIIEKRQSVAFWCNPISGHATLYWYQQILGQGPKLLIQFQNNGVVDDSQLPKDRFSAERLKGVDSTLKIQPAKLEDSAVYLCASSLELGLAYNEQFFGPGTRLTVL.

This clone was counted a few times. The chain employs TRBV5-6 and TRBJ1-2; D remains ambiguous. Per germline, CDR1 SGHDT and CDR2 YYEEEE. This CDR3 is built from 14 residues. V lost 4 bases and J lost 6, with 16 bases in between. The CDR3 region is CASSSLLRVHGYTF. The CDR3 DNA sequence: TGTGCCAGCAGCAGCTTACTACGTGTTCATGGCTACACCTTC.

The V and J genes are TRBV6-1 and TRBJ2-5; D perhaps matches TRBD1 (5 bases). V lost 2 bases and J 10 bases, leaving 11 bases between the germline ends. Looked up from germline, CDR1 is MNHNS and CDR2 is SASEGT. The CDR3 consists of 12 residues. The CDR3 protein is CASSEPQGIQYF. The CDR3 DNA is TGTGCCAGCAGTGAACCTCAGGGTATCCAGTACTTC.

The chain recombines TRBV18 with TRBJ2-1; either TRBD1 or TRBD2 may supply D (6 bases each). The CDR3 is made up of 16 amino acids. V shed 0 bases and J shed 4 bases, with 13 bases lying between them. Per the germline V gene, CDR1 is KGHSH and CDR2 is LQKENI. CDR3 amino acids: CASSPPSRGGYNEQFF. The CDR3 DNA reads TGTGCCAGCTCACCACCATCCCGAGGGGGGTACAATGAGCAGTTCTTC.

This clone was picked up one time. V and J are TRBV7-9 and TRBJ2-2; 12 bases fit TRBD2. The V gene's germline CDR1 is SEHNR and CDR2 FQNEAQ (reference sequence). This CDR3 has 17 amino acids. Unmatched junction bases numbered 8, after V lost 5 bases and J lost 4 bases. In DNA form, the CDR3 reads TGTGCCAGCAGCCGTCTTTCTAGCGGGAGGGCCACCGGGGAGCTGTTTTTT. The encoded protein is CASSRLSSGRATGELFF.

This chain joins TRBV6-1 and TRBJ2-7; 7 nucleotides align to TRBD1. Germline values: CDR1 MNHNS, CDR2 SASEGT. Trimming removed 0 bases from V and 3 bases from J; junction bases left unmatched: 5. The CDR3 sequence is 15 residues long. CDR3 nucleotide sequence: TGTGCCAGCAGTGAAGCTATGGCAGGGGGCTACGAGCAGTACTTC. Residues: CASSEAMAGGYEQYF.

In nucleotides, the CDR3 is TGTGCCACAAACGGGGGCACGAACACCGGGGAGCTGTTTTTT. Residues: CATNGGTNTGELFF. The chain is built from TRBV19 and TRBJ2-2; D possibly uses TRBD1 or TRBD2 (6 bases each). Looked up from germline, CDR1 is LNHDA and CDR2 is SQIVND (reference sequence). This CDR3 has 14 amino acids. Between the trimmed V and J ends, which lost 10 bases and 0 bases, there was a span of 12 bases.